These 27 T cell receptor beta chains came from one sample sequenced in a study of identical twins. One entry per CDR3 protein results from TCRdb running MiXCR on the 5' RACE reads. The sample lists about 240,000 distinct CDR3 sequences, approximately 7.3% occurring once. These data also featured in a second study, about yellow fever vaccine responses in identical twins.

Material: CD8+ T cells sorted from blood. These receptors all stem from a woman aged 18-35 years in good health.

Ten or more counts support this clonotype. V and J are TRBV7-2 and TRBJ2-2, with no clear D. CDR3 length equals 12 residues. CDR1 and CDR2 (germline): SGHTA, FQGNSA. The germline V and J ends were trimmed by 4 bases and 4 bases, with 4 bases remaining between them. The CDR3 region is CASSSSTGELFF. In DNA, the CDR3 is TGTGCCAGCAGCTCTTCCACCGGGGAGCTGTTTTTT.

The chain links TRBV27 to TRBJ1-1; 7 bases line up with TRBD1. Trimming took 5 bases from V and 1 from J; bases not matched to a gene: 1. This CDR3 comprises 13 residues. Germline lookup yields CDR1 MNHEY and CDR2 SMNVEV (reference sequence). CDR3 nucleotide sequence: TGTGCCAGCAGTAGGGACAGGAACACTGAAGCTTTCTTT. This translates into CASSRDRNTEAFF.

This clonotype has ten or more counts. J is TRBJ2-7 and V is TRBV12-3 or TRBV12-4, with 8 positions matching TRBD1. Trimming took 7 bases from V and 2 from J; bases not matched to a gene: 7. The CDR3 is made up of 14 amino acids. In nucleotides, the CDR3 is TGTGCCAGCACCTCCGGGACAGGAGCCTACGAGCAGTACTTC. Its protein product is CASTSGTGAYEQYF.

This clonotype was detected ten times or more. The rearrangement uses TRBV7-9 and TRBJ2-7; no definite D call. Trimming pared 5 bases from V and 6 bases from J, leaving 14 bases between. Germline V lookup: CDR1 SEHNR, CDR2 FQNEAQ (reference sequence). The CDR3 sequence is 13 residues long. The CDR3 DNA reads TGTGCCAGCAGCCCGGACGCTTCGGGCGAGCAGTACGTC. It specifies CASSPDASGEQYV.

This clonotype was detected a few times. This chain joins TRBV5-1 and TRBJ2-3; a weak D match, TRBD2 (6 bases). Germline V gene lookup returns CDR1 SGHRS and CDR2 YFSETQ. Deletions cut 3 bases from V and 4 bases from J, with 18 bases between. The CDR3 totals 16 residues. The CDR3 region is CASSWPPEGRADTQYF. The CDR3 DNA reads TGCGCCAGCAGCTGGCCCCCGGAGGGAAGGGCAGATACGCAGTATTTT.

This clonotype was seen only a few times. The V gene is TRBV7-8, the J gene TRBJ1-1, with a possible D match to TRBD1 (5 bases). The CDR3 runs to 14 residues. V was shortened by 5 bases and J by 1 base, with 11 bases between the two germline ends. The germline gives CDR1 SGHVS, CDR2 FQNEAQ. This CDR3 reads CASSLIGANTEAFF. The CDR3 region has the DNA TGTGCCAGCAGCCTCATCGGGGCGAACACTGAAGCTTTCTTT.

This clonotype was observed many times. The rearrangement links TRBV12-3 or TRBV12-4 to TRBJ2-1, with 13 nucleotides matching TRBD2. V lost 5 bases and J lost 6; bases outside the gene matches: 7. This CDR3 region has 16 residues. This chain's CDR3 is CASSTTSGRATNEQFF. In DNA, the CDR3 is TGTGCCAGCAGTACAACTAGCGGGAGGGCGACCAATGAGCAGTTCTTC.

This clonotype showed up just a few times. This chain joins TRBV7-9 and TRBJ2-1, with 7 bases identical to TRBD1. CDR3 length: 14 amino acids. Per the germline V gene, CDR1 is SEHNR and CDR2 is FQNEAQ (reference sequence). V was clipped by 4 bases and J by 4 bases; unmatched bases: 4. In nucleotides, the CDR3 is TGTGCCAGCAGCTCCCCGGGACAGTACAATGAGCAGTTCTTC. It is translated as CASSSPGQYNEQFF.

This clonotype was detected ten times or more. This chain connects TRBV20-1 to TRBJ2-1; perhaps TRBD2 as D (7 bases). V lost 0 bases, J lost 3 bases, and 18 bases lay in between. The CDR3 runs to 17 residues. Germline-derived CDR1 and CDR2 are DFQATT and SNEGSKA (reference sequence). CDR3 DNA sequence: TGCAGTGCTAGAGATCTAGATGAGGGGGGGCTCTACAATGAGCAGTTCTTC. This gives the protein CSARDLDEGGLYNEQFF.

The chain combines TRBV3-1 with TRBJ2-1; D remains unclear. Per germline, CDR1 LGHDT and CDR2 YNNKEL (reference sequence). Trimming shortened V by 10 bases and J by 0 bases, and 22 bases separated the two germline ends. The CDR3 loop spans 17 amino acids. The CDR3 DNA reads TGTGCCACCACCCCCGCTAGTTCAATTAGCTCCTACAATGAGCAGTTCTTC. Its translation is CATTPASSISSYNEQFF.

With respect to this clonotype: One junction end does not reproduce the germline sequence, and a read error may be involved. This chain joins TRBV27 and TRBJ2-3; no clear D. There are 13 residues in the CDR3. CDR1 and CDR2 (germline): MNHEY, SMNVEV (reference sequence). This chain's CDR3 is CASGLSSTDTQYF. Written as DNA, the CDR3 is TGCGCCTCGGGTTTGTCTAGCACAGATACGCAGTATTTT.

In its sample, this clonotype was seen many times. The rearrangement joins TRBV2 to TRBJ2-7, with 14 bases identical to TRBD2. The CDR3 extends over 16 amino acids. Germline V gives CDR1 SNHLY, CDR2 FYNNEI. The trim removed 4 bases at V and 4 bases at J, leaving 6 bases unmatched. The CDR3 DNA reads TGTGCCAGCAGTGTCCCGGGACTAGCGGGAGAGTACGAGCAGTACTTC. Encoded protein: CASSVPGLAGEYEQYF. Full variable domain (rest looked up from reference TRBV2 and TRBJ2-7): EPEVTQTPSHQVTQMGQEVILRCVPISNHLYFYWYRQILGQKVEFLVSFYNNEISEKSEIFDDQFSVERPDGSNFTLKIRSTKLEDSAMYFCASSVPGLAGEYEQYFGPGTRLTVT.

The chain joins TRBV6-1 to TRBJ2-2, with TRBD2 as a possible D gene (5 bases). With 6 bases removed from V and 0 bases from J, the gap between germline ends came to 11 bases. From germline, CDR1 is MNHNS and CDR2 SASEGT. The CDR3 spans 15 residues. CDR3 bases: TGTGCCAGCAGAGGTCGGGAACCGAACACCGGGGAGCTGTTTTTT. Its protein product is CASRGREPNTGELFF.

This clonotype was seen at least ten times. The chain is built from TRBV29-1 and TRBJ2-3, with TRBD1 as a possible D gene (6 bases). V gave up 6 bases and J gave up 3 bases, with 16 bases separating them. Germline V lookup: CDR1 SQVTM, CDR2 ANQGSEA. The CDR3 has 14 amino acids. CDR3: CSVPWEQGTDTQYF. The CDR3 nucleotides read TGCAGCGTCCCCTGGGAACAGGGAACAGATACGCAGTATTTT.

In this sample, this clonotype turned up many times. The chain uses TRBV20-1 and TRBJ1-5; D is ambiguous. Trimming left V 1 base short and J 2 bases short, with 12 bases between. Per germline, CDR1 DFQATT and CDR2 SNEGSKA (reference sequence). This CDR3 is built from 15 residues. The CDR3 region has the DNA TGCAGTGCTAGAGGCTGGACGGGTGGCAATCAGCCCCAGCATTTT. Translating it yields CSARGWTGGNQPQHF.

This chain uses TRBV6-1 with TRBJ2-1; D unclear. The V gene's germline CDR1 is MNHNS and CDR2 SASEGT. Trimming shortened V by 6 bases and J by 9 bases, and 15 bases separated the two germline ends. This CDR3 is built from 13 residues. The CDR3 nucleotides are TGTGCCAGCAGGGGTTGGGGTGCTCCTGAGCAGTTCTTC. Protein sequence: CASRGWGAPEQFF.

Ten or more counts support this clonotype. J is TRBJ2-5 and V is TRBV12-3 or TRBV12-4; 12 bases map to TRBD1. V gave up 4 bases and J gave up 5 bases; unmatched junction bases: 11. This CDR3 comprises 17 residues. The CDR3 DNA sequence: TGTGCCAGCAGTTACTTGGGACAGGGGGCGATTAACGAGACCCAGTACTTC. It specifies CASSYLGQGAINETQYF.

The CDR3 coding sequence is TGTGCCATCAGTGAGTTATACAGGGGGGAGCAGTTCTTC. This codes for CAISELYRGEQFF. The chain uses TRBV10-3 and TRBJ2-1; 8 bases align to TRBD1. Germline CDR1 reads ENHRY; CDR2 reads SYGVKD. The CDR3 is made up of 13 amino acids. Trimming cost V 1 base and J 10 bases; bases outside gene matches: 3.

The sample holds many counts of this clonotype. One end of the junction fails to match germline, which may point to a read error. V usage is TRBV5-1 and J usage is TRBJ2-1, with a tentative D call TRBD2 (5 bases). Germline V lookup: CDR1 SGHRS, CDR2 YFSETQ. This CDR3 has 11 amino acids. CDR3 DNA: TGTGCCAGCAGCCCGGGGAATGAGCAGTTCTTC. Protein product: CASSPGNEQFF.

The V gene is TRBV29-1, the J gene TRBJ2-1; 9 bases are shared with TRBD2. Germline CDR1 SQVTM, CDR2 ANQGSEA. V trimming: 1 base; J trimming: 1 base; junction bases outside the gene matches: 5. The CDR3 is 16 amino acids. The CDR3, as DNA: TGCAGCGTTGAAGGGTCTAGCGGGACGTCCTACAATGAGCAGTTCTTC. Amino acids: CSVEGSSGTSYNEQFF.

The table lists this clonotype with many counts. This rearrangement joins TRBV12-3 or TRBV12-4 to TRBJ2-7, with 8 bases matching TRBD2. V was pared by 3 bases and J by 0 bases, with 10 bases of the junction left unmatched. The CDR3 runs to 17 residues. The CDR3 nucleotides are TGTGCCAGCAGTTTCCAAAGACTAGCGACACCCTCCTACGAGCAGTACTTC. Translation gives CASSFQRLATPSYEQYF.

The V and J genes are TRBV9 and TRBJ2-1; 7 nucleotides agree with TRBD1. Germline V gene lookup returns CDR1 SGDLS and CDR2 YYNGEE. V shed 3 bases, J shed 0 bases, and the junction held 6 bases outside the gene matches. The CDR3 runs to 16 residues. Here the CDR3 reads CASSARQGPSYNEQFF. The CDR3 region has the DNA TGTGCCAGCAGCGCTCGACAGGGACCCTCCTACAATGAGCAGTTCTTC.

This clonotype was detected ten times or more. The rearrangement uses TRBV7-8 and TRBJ2-1; 7 bases fit TRBD2. Per germline, CDR1 SGHVS and CDR2 FQNEAQ. V trimming: 3 bases; J trimming: 5 bases; junction bases outside the gene matches: 7. The CDR3 runs 15 residues. This chain's CDR3 is CASSFRLALNNEQFF. The CDR3 region has the DNA TGTGCCAGCAGCTTTCGACTAGCACTCAACAATGAGCAGTTCTTC. Filled out from reference TRBV7-8 and TRBJ2-1, the complete variable domain reads GAGVSQSPRYKVAKRGQDVALRCDPISGHVSLFWYQQALGQGPEFLTYFQNEAQLDKSGLPSDRFFAERPEGSVSTLKIQRTQQEDSAVYLCASSFRLALNNEQFFGPGTRLTVL.

V is TRBV7-6 and J is TRBJ1-1; TRBD1 might be the D (5 bases). In germline, CDR1 is SGHVS, CDR2 FNYEAQ. The V end was cut by 5 bases, the J end by 4 bases, with 11 bases between. This CDR3 comprises 13 residues. The CDR3 bases are TGTGCCAGCAGCGAAGGGGCGGGCACTGAAGCTTTCTTT. Translation gives CASSEGAGTEAFF.

This clonotype has a count of ten or more. This chain connects TRBV7-9 to TRBJ2-2; D is possibly TRBD1 (6 bases). The germline CDR1 and CDR2 sequences are SEHNR and FQNEAQ (reference sequence). The CDR3 has 15 amino acids. The V end was cut by 4 bases, the J end by 4 bases, with 13 bases between. CDR3 DNA sequence: TGTGCCAGCAGCTCCACCCGGGACACCACCGGGGAGCTGTTTTTT. This codes for CASSSTRDTTGELFF.

V usage is TRBV7-9 and J usage is TRBJ1-2; D possibly corresponds to TRBD1 (5 bases). Germline V gene data show CDR1 as SEHNR and CDR2 as FQNEAQ (reference sequence). V lost 1 base to trimming and J lost 1 base, with 13 bases between them. The CDR3 spans 16 residues. The CDR3: CASSLGETVRNYGYTF. The CDR3 DNA sequence: TGTGCCAGCAGCTTAGGAGAGACAGTCCGTAACTATGGCTACACCTTC. Supplemented by reference TRBV7-9 and TRBJ1-2, the full variable domain reads DTGVSQNPRHKITKRGQNVTFRCDPISEHNRLYWYRQTLGQGPEFLTYFQNEAQLEKSRLLSDRFSAERPKGSFSTLEIQRTEQGDSAMYLCASSLGETVRNYGYTFGSGTRLTVV.

This clonotype has just a few counts. The chain is built from TRBV11-2 and TRBJ2-5, with D perhaps being TRBD1 or TRBD2 (5 bases each). This CDR3 spans 13 amino acids. The germline gives CDR1 SGHAT, CDR2 FQNNGV. V gave up 8 bases and J gave up 5 bases, with 15 bases separating them. This chain's CDR3 is CASASRGLETQYF. CDR3 nucleotide sequence: TGTGCCAGCGCATCCCGGGGCCTCGAGACCCAGTACTTC.